The 11 T cell receptor beta chains presented below share a single source sample, sequenced in a study of blood T cell repertoires in COVID-19. The assay was immunoSEQ multiplex PCR, and TCRdb's table has in-frame clones only and misses some. In the table there are under 300,000 clones, over 75% of which are singletons. Sequencing was done on a sample of PBMCs or T cells enriched from blood (not recorded which). These receptors were taken from a young woman who had recovered from COVID-19.

This clone appeared once. This chain connects TRBV6-5 to TRBJ1-4, with D possibly matching TRBD1 (6 bases). The CDR3 is 15 amino acids. V was shortened by 0 bases and J by 4 bases, with 9 bases between the two germline ends. Germline V lookup: CDR1 MNHEY, CDR2 SVGAGI. This CDR3 is CASSYSTGVNEKLFF. The CDR3 nucleotides read TGTGCCAGCAGTTACTCGACAGGAGTTAATGAAAAACTGTTTTTT.

The chain combines TRBV5-1 with TRBJ2-7; no firm D call. CDR3 length: 12 residues. The V and J ends lost 3 bases and 5 bases respectively, with 9 bases between them. Germline V lookup: CDR1 SGHRS, CDR2 YFSETQ. The CDR3 region is CASSYHNDEQYF. Written as DNA, the CDR3 is TGCGCCAGCAGCTACCACAATGACGAGCAGTACTTC.

V and J are TRBV3-1 (or the pseudogene TRBV3-2) and TRBJ2-3; a possible D gene is TRBD2 (6 bases). V was shortened by 1 base and J by 5 bases, with 13 bases between the two germline ends. The CDR3 sequence is 15 residues long. CDR1 and CDR2 (germline): LGHDT, YNNKEL (reference sequence). CDR3 in amino acids: CASSQGPSVGDTQYF. The DNA of the CDR3 is TGTGCCAGCAGCCAAGGTCCTAGCGTAGGAGATACGCAGTATTTT.

DNA for the CDR3: TGTGCCACCAGCAGAGTCTCCCCAGGGGGTAGTGACACCGGGGAGCTGTTTTTT. Translating it yields CATSRVSPGGSDTGELFF. The chain couples TRBV15 to TRBJ2-2; TRBD1 aligns across 7 bases. The germline V gene encodes CDR1 LNHNV and CDR2 YYDKDF (reference sequence). The CDR3 loop spans 18 amino acids. J was trimmed by 3 bases and V by 1 base; bases with no gene match: 11.

In DNA, the CDR3 is TGTGCCAGCAAAGGGGAGGCTAATAATTCACCCCTCCACTTT. Amino acids: CASKGEANNSPLHF. This chain links TRBV27 with TRBJ1-6, with D possibly TRBD1 on 5 matching bases. Trimming removed 7 bases from V and 5 bases from J, with 12 bases in between. Germline CDR1 and CDR2: MNHEY and SMNVEV (reference sequence). CDR3 length: 14 amino acids.

The V call is TRBV9, the J call TRBJ1-1; weak D call: TRBD1 (5 bases). The length of the CDR3 is 14 residues. The V gene lost 4 bases and the J gene lost 3 bases, with 13 bases spanning the gap. Per germline, CDR1 SGDLS and CDR2 YYNGEE. CDR3 region: CASSLTGSDTEAFF. CDR3 in DNA: TGTGCCAGCAGCCTTACAGGATCCGACACTGAAGCTTTCTTT.

As regards this clone: This specimen includes other DNA sequences encoding the same CDR3. The rearrangement links TRBV2 to TRBJ2-3, with 7 bases aligning to TRBD1. This CDR3 is built from 15 residues. V was clipped by 3 bases and J by 0 bases; unmatched bases: 3. The germline V gene encodes CDR1 SNHLY and CDR2 FYNNEI. The chain's CDR3 is CASSDTGVSTDTQYF. The CDR3 DNA is TGTGCCAGCAGTGACACAGGGGTTAGCACAGATACGCAGTATTTT.

The rearrangement uses TRBV4-1 and TRBJ1-3; TRBD1 matches at 8 bases. With 4 bases clipped from V and 2 bases from J, the junction kept 7 bases outside the gene matches. The CDR3 runs 16 residues. Germline lookup yields CDR1 MGHRA and CDR2 YSYEKL. CDR3 protein: CASSLSQTGAGNTIYF. CDR3 nucleotides: TGCGCCAGCAGCCTATCCCAGACAGGGGCTGGAAACACCATATATTTT.

DNA for the CDR3: TGTGCCAGCAGTTCGGGACAGCCCAATGAAAAACTGTTTTTT. Its translation is CASSSGQPNEKLFF. The V and J genes are TRBV6-2 or TRBV6-3 and TRBJ1-4, with TRBD1 identical over 7 bases. Per germline, CDR1 MNHEY and CDR2 SVGEGT. V lost 4 bases to trimming and J lost 5 bases; unmatched junction nucleotides: 4. This CDR3 spans 14 amino acids.

This clone has only one observation. The chain combines TRBV19 with TRBJ1-5, with 8 nucleotides matching TRBD1. CDR1 and CDR2 from the germline V gene are LNHDA and SQIVND (reference sequence). This CDR3 has 18 amino acids. V was pared by 3 bases and J by 1 base, with 11 bases of the junction left unmatched. The CDR3 region is CASSIGPIRGQSNQPQHF. CDR3 DNA: TGTGCCAGTAGTATTGGCCCAATCAGGGGGCAGAGCAATCAGCCCCAGCATTTT. Supplemented by reference TRBV19 and TRBJ1-5, the full variable domain reads DGGITQSPKYLFRKEGQNVTLSCEQNLNHDAMYWYRQDPGQGLRLIYYSQIVNDFQKGDIAEGYSVSREKKESFPLTVTSAQKNPTAFYLCASSIGPIRGQSNQPQHFGDGTRLSIL.

The V and J genes are TRBV18 and TRBJ1-1, with D perhaps matching TRBD1 (6 bases). Trimming removed 3 bases at V and 4 bases at J, with 12 bases between. This CDR3 contains 14 residues. CDR1 and CDR2 (germline): KGHSH, LQKENI. The CDR3 DNA reads TGTGCCAGCTCACCGACAGGCCGGGGCACTGAAGCTTTCTTT. Amino acid sequence: CASSPTGRGTEAFF.